Below are 18 T cell receptor beta chains sequenced from a single sample in a study of T cell changes during pregnancy in multiple sclerosis. TCRdb's copy holds only in-frame clones and misses some; the assay was immunoSEQ multiplex PCR. The table shows about 100,000 clones, with about 89% occurring only once. Material: peripheral blood, obtained after pregnancy. These receptors all stem from a female donor with multiple sclerosis, enrolled in a pregnancy study.

The J gene is TRBJ2-7, the V gene TRBV9; 10 bases fit TRBD1. CDR3 length: 17 amino acids. Trimming took 4 bases from V and 3 from J; bases not matched to a gene: 13. Looked up from germline, CDR1 is SGDLS and CDR2 is YYNGEE. The CDR3 spells CASSPRTGGDSDYEQYF. CDR3 coding DNA: TGTGCCAGCAGCCCAAGGACAGGGGGAGATTCCGACTACGAGCAGTACTTC. Full variable domain (remainder filled in from reference TRBV9 and TRBJ2-7): DSGVTQTPKHLITATGQRVTLRCSPRSGDLSVYWYQQSLDQGLQFLIQYYNGEERAKGNILERFSAQQFPDLHSELNLSSLELGDSALYFCASSPRTGGDSDYEQYFGPGTRLTVT.

V usage is TRBV2 and J usage is TRBJ2-7, with TRBD1 matching 9 bases. Germline V gene lookup returns CDR1 SNHLY and CDR2 FYNNEI. This CDR3 has 13 amino acids. The trim removed 4 bases at V and 6 bases at J, leaving 4 bases unmatched. The CDR3 DNA is TGTGCCAGCAGTGGGACAGGGGTGTTCGAGCAGTACTTC. Its translation: CASSGTGVFEQYF.

The chain recombines TRBV7-9 with TRBJ2-5; 9 nucleotides match TRBD2. Per germline, CDR1 SEHNR and CDR2 FQNEAQ (reference sequence). The junction had 2 bases not matched to a gene; V was cut back by 1 base and J by 5 bases. The CDR3 contains 14 residues. The CDR3: CASSLGGLAETQYF. The CDR3 bases are TGTGCCAGCAGCTTAGGCGGACTAGCGGAGACCCAGTACTTC.

The rearrangement uses TRBV6-6 and TRBJ1-5; TRBD1 agrees at 9 bases. Germline V gene sequence: CDR1 MNHNY, CDR2 SVGAGI (reference sequence). This CDR3 contains 14 residues. Trimming removed 6 bases from V and 6 bases from J; junction bases left unmatched: 6. The CDR3 sequence is CASSGQGFGQPQHF. CDR3 sequence (DNA): TGTGCCAGCAGCGGACAGGGGTTTGGTCAGCCCCAGCATTTT.

The chain combines TRBV19 with TRBJ2-7; D unresolved. The CDR3 has 17 amino acids. The germline V gene encodes CDR1 LNHDA and CDR2 SQIVND (reference sequence). V was pared by 2 bases and J by 2 bases, with 19 bases between. The CDR3 spells CASSITPSVWATYEQYF. The CDR3 nucleotides are TGTGCCAGTAGTATAACCCCATCAGTTTGGGCTACCTACGAGCAGTACTTC.

The chain uses TRBV6-6 and TRBJ1-2, with TRBD1 matching 10 bases. Looked up from germline, CDR1 is MNHNY and CDR2 is SVGAGI (reference sequence). Unmatched junction bases numbered 5, after V lost 3 bases and J lost 4 bases. The CDR3 extends over 15 amino acids. The CDR3 DNA reads TGTGCCAGCAGTTATGACAGGGGGCGCATCTATGGCTACACCTTC. Translating gives CASSYDRGRIYGYTF.

The chain uses TRBV5-1 and TRBJ2-3, with 9 positions matching TRBD2. The CDR3 is made up of 17 amino acids. With V trimmed by 0 bases and J by 3 bases, 8 bases remained unmatched. Germline V gene sequence: CDR1 SGHRS, CDR2 YFSETQ. The CDR3 coding sequence is TGCGCCAGCAGCTTGGGAAGCGGGGGGCTGCTTACAGATACGCAGTATTTT. Protein sequence: CASSLGSGGLLTDTQYF.

This clone was counted a single time. J is TRBJ2-7 and V is TRBV5-1; tentative D call: TRBD1 (6 bases). CDR1 is SGHRS and CDR2 is YFSETQ in the germline V gene. CDR3 length: 15 residues. Trimming left V 0 bases short and J 1 base short, with 11 bases between. The CDR3 here is CASSLEGRGSYEQYF. CDR3 nucleotides: TGCGCCAGCAGCTTGGAGGGCAGGGGATCCTACGAGCAGTACTTC.

The gene calls are TRBV15 and TRBJ1-2; D gene uncertain. CDR3 length equals 13 residues. V lost 1 base to trimming and J lost 4 bases, with 7 bases between them. The germline V gene has CDR1 LNHNV and CDR2 YYDKDF (reference sequence). The CDR3 DNA follows: TGTGCCACCAGCAGAGGCGGAATCTATGGCTACACCTTC. Translation gives CATSRGGIYGYTF.

CDR3 sequence reads: CSVEDSQETQYF. The CDR3, as DNA: TGCAGCGTTGAAGATTCGCAAGAGACCCAGTACTTC. This chain connects TRBV29-1 to TRBJ2-5, with no clear D. This CDR3 has 12 residues. Germline lookup yields CDR1 SQVTM and CDR2 ANQGSEA. V was clipped by 0 bases and J by 2 bases, with 4 bases between them.

In DNA form, the CDR3 reads TGTGCCAGAAGCGCACTAGCGGGGTGTTTGCTTGAGGCCGGGGAGCTGTTTTTT. Amino acid sequence: CARSALAGCLLEAGELFF. This chain joins TRBV5-3 and TRBJ2-2, with 10 positions matching TRBD2. TRBV5-3 is noted as an ORF with a role that remains uncertain. The length of the CDR3 is 18 residues. The J segment lost 6 bases and the V segment lost 4 bases, leaving 15 bases of the junction unmatched.

The chain links TRBV7-2 to TRBJ2-2; 7 bases line up with TRBD2. Germline trimming cut 5 bases from V and 7 bases from J; bases unmatched to any gene: 7. This CDR3 spans 14 amino acids. Germline CDR1 reads SGHTA; CDR2 reads FQGNSA. Here the CDR3 reads CASSQTLAFGELFF. The CDR3 DNA reads as TGTGCCAGCAGCCAAACACTAGCGTTCGGGGAGCTGTTTTTT.

This clone is a singleton in its sample. V is TRBV7-9 and J is TRBJ2-7, with 11 nucleotides matching TRBD1. The J segment lost 3 bases and the V segment lost 4 bases, leaving 5 bases of the junction unmatched. The CDR3 contains 15 residues. CDR1 SEHNR and CDR2 FQNEAQ come from the germline V gene (reference sequence). CDR3 protein: CASSSRDRGDYEQYF. The CDR3 DNA reads TGTGCCAGCAGCTCCCGGGACAGGGGGGACTACGAGCAGTACTTC.

This clone was recorded only once. V gene TRBV27 combines with J gene TRBJ2-5, with a tentative D call TRBD2 (6 bases). The CDR3 contains 12 residues. The V gene's germline CDR1 is MNHEY and CDR2 SMNVEV (reference sequence). Trimming took off 0 bases at V and 7 bases at J, with 6 bases between the two ends. As DNA, the CDR3 is TGTGCCAGCAGTTTATCGGGGGGGACCCAGTACTTC. This encodes CASSLSGGTQYF.

This sequence joins TRBV29-1 and TRBJ1-2; no firm D call. V lost 4 bases and J 0 bases, leaving 12 bases between the germline ends. The CDR3 is 14 residues long. Germline V gives CDR1 SQVTM, CDR2 ANQGSEA. CDR3 bases: TGCAGCGTTGTTGTAACAGCTACTAACTATGGCTACACCTTC. This sequence encodes CSVVVTATNYGYTF.

The chain is built from TRBV5-1 and TRBJ2-5, with a weak D call TRBD2 (6 bases). Germline V gene sequence: CDR1 SGHRS, CDR2 YFSETQ. CDR3 size: 15 residues. V dropped 4 bases and J dropped 4 bases, with 17 bases sitting between them. CDR3 sequence: CASSPASGDVETQYF. The CDR3 nucleotides read TGCGCCAGCAGCCCCGCGTCGGGGGATGTAGAGACCCAGTACTTC.

This clone came up once. The chain uses TRBV11-2 and TRBJ2-2; D not certain. V was trimmed by 7 bases and J by 5 bases, leaving 11 bases between them. This CDR3 has 13 amino acids. Germline loops: CDR1 SGHAT, CDR2 FQNNGV. The CDR3 DNA follows: TGTGCCAGCACTCCCCGGTTGACCGGGGAGCTGTTTTTT. This translates into CASTPRLTGELFF.

This rearrangement joins TRBV7-3 to TRBJ2-7; a possible D gene is TRBD1 (6 bases). CDR3 length: 14 amino acids. Trimming pared 2 bases from V and 6 bases from J, leaving 14 bases between. From germline, CDR1 is SGHTA and CDR2 FQGTGA. The CDR3 DNA is TGTGCCAGCAGCTTAGAAGGGGGTCGAGGCGAGCAGTACTTC. Amino acid sequence: CASSLEGGRGEQYF. The variable domain in full, with the rest retrieved from reference TRBV7-3 and TRBJ2-7, is GAGVSQTPSNKVTEKGKYVELRCDPISGHTALYWYRQSLGQGPEFLIYFQGTGAADDSGLPNDRFFAVRPEGSVSTLKIQRTERGDSAVYLCASSLEGGRGEQYFGPGTRLTVT.